This section outlines one TCR beta chain sequence together with its context. Antigen: not known. The sample is drawn from a study of OX40 agonist ivuxolimab in advanced cancers. The length of the CDR3 is 13 residues. With 8 bases removed from V and 2 bases from J, the gap between germline ends came to 11 bases. Germline CDR1 is SNHLY and CDR2 is FYNNEI. Profiled with immunoSEQ multiplex PCR; TCRdb holds only in-frame clones, not every one. This repertoire shows more than 35,000 clones, 85% to 90% found once; its top ten account for 2.4%. General observations from the study: CD8+ T cells averaged more expanded clones than CD4+.

The specimen comprised CD4+ or CD8+ T cells sorted from blood, sampled in a trial of the OX40 agonist ivuxolimab. The sequence was collected from an adult with an advanced solid tumor such as melanoma, head and neck, liver or kidney cancer. This chain joins TRBV2 and TRBJ2-3; D is tentatively TRBD1 or TRBD2 (5 bases each). CDR3 in amino acids: CASGTVYTDTQYF. The DNA of the CDR3 is TGTGCCAGCGGGACGGTCTACACAGATACGCAGTATTTT.